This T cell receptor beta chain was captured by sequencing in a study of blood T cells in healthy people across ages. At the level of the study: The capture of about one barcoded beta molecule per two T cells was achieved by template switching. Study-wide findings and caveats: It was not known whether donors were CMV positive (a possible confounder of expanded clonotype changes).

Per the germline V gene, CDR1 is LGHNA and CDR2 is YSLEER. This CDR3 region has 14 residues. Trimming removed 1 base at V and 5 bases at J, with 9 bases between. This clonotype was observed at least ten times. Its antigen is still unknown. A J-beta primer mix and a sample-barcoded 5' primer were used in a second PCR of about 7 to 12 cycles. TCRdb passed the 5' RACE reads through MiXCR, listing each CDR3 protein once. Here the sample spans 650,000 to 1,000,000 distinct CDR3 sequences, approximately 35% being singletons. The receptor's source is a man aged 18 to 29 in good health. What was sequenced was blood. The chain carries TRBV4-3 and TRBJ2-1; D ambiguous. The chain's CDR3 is CASSQGRTDNEQFF. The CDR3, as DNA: TGCGCCAGCAGCCAAGGAAGGACGGACAATGAGCAGTTCTTC.